A single TCR beta chain is shown here with its context. The data belong to a study of shared T cell receptors in the human thymus. Profiled with immunoSEQ multiplex PCR; TCRdb holds only in-frame clones, not every one. The data contain roughly 550,000 clones, 78% of them seen just once; the ten biggest clones take up about 0.013%. V gave up 0 bases and J gave up 0 bases; unmatched junction bases: 3. Germline CDR1 SGHDT, CDR2 YYEEEE. CDR3 length: 16 residues. These data also featured in a second study, about human thymus T cells.

The rearrangement uses TRBV5-6 and TRBJ2-1; 7 positions match TRBD2. Sequencing used thymocytes. This TCR was sampled from a boy under two years old with a congenital heart defect. CDR3 in DNA: TGTGCCAGCAGCTTGGGGGGCGGGAGCTCCTACAATGAGCAGTTCTTC. Amino acid sequence: CASSLGGGSSYNEQFF.